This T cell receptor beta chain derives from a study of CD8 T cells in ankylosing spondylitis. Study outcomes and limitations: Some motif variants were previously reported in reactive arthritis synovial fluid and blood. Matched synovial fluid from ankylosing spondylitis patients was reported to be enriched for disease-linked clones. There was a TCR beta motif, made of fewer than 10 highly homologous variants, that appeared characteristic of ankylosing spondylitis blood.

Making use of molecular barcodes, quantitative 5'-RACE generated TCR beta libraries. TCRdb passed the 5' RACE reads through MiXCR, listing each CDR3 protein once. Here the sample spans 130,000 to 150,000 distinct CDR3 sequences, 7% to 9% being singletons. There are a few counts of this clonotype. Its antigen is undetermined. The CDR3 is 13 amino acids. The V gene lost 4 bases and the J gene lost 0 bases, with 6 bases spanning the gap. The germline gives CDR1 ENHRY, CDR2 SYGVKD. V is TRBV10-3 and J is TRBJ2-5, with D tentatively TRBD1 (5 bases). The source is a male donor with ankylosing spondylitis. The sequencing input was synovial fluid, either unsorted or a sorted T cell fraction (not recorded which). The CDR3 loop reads CAISGQYQETQYF. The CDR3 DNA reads TGTGCCATCAGTGGACAGTACCAAGAGACCCAGTACTTC.